The rows below give T cell receptor beta chains drawn from one sample of a study of identical twins. TCRdb recomputed calls from the 5' RACE reads with MiXCR, one row per CDR3 protein. The sample carries 450,000 to 650,000 distinct CDR3 sequences, around a tenth recorded once. These data were also reused for a study on yellow fever vaccine responses in identical twins.

Sequenced: PBMCs. Every receptor here comes from a woman aged 18-29 years in good health. Each CDR3 is given with its conserved first and last residue. A D gene is named only where the DNA matches it firmly. Size tells how often a clone was seen (once, few, many) or the class of an expanded clone, and some rows leave it out.

v_gene	d_gene	abundance	j_gene	CDR3nt	CDR3aa
TRBV11-3	-	-	TRBJ2-7	TGTGCCAGCAGACTTGGGCAGGGCTCCTACGAGCAGTACTTC	CASRLGQGSYEQYF
TRBV12-3/TRBV12-4	-	few	TRBJ1-5	TGTGCCAGCAGCCCCCCCGGGGAGAGCAATCAGCCCCAGCATTTT	CASSPPGESNQPQHF
TRBV6-2/TRBV6-3	TRBD2	many	TRBJ2-1	TGTGTCAACGGGGAGGGAATGGGCAATGAGCAGTTCTTC	CVNGEGMGNEQFF
TRBV24-1	-	few	TRBJ2-1	TGTGCCACCAGTGACCTGATTTCTTCCTCCTACAATGAGCAGTTCTTC	CATSDLISSSYNEQFF
TRBV7-2	-	many	TRBJ2-7	TGTGCCAGCAGAAAAGGGGGGGGGCTCTACGAGCAGTACTTC	CASRKGGGLYEQYF
TRBV12-3/TRBV12-4	TRBD1	many	TRBJ2-7	TGTGCCAGCAGTTCGGACAGGGGCCAGTACTTC	CASSSDRGQYF
TRBV10-3	-	many	TRBJ1-2	TGTGCCATCAGTGAGCTGGGGCGGGAGAACTATGGCTACACCTTC	CAISELGRENYGYTF
TRBV7-8	-	-	TRBJ2-3	TGTGCCAGCAGCTGGGGGGATGGAAAGGGACCAGATACGCAGTATTTT	CASSWGDGKGPDTQYF
TRBV3-1	-	-	TRBJ2-1	TGTGCCAGCAGCCAAGTACGCGGACCTGACGATGAGCAGTTCTTC	CASSQVRGPDDEQFF
TRBV27	-	-	TRBJ1-5	TGTGCCAGCAGTTTACAAGGGAGGGATCAGCCCCAGCATTTT	CASSLQGRDQPQHF
TRBV5-5	TRBD1	-	TRBJ1-1	TGTGCCAGCAGCTTGCCGCAGGGGGACACTGAAGCTTTCTTT	CASSLPQGDTEAFF
TRBV6-1	-	-	TRBJ2-3	TGTGCCAGCACCCCGAGCGGGTACGGGGCTACGCAGTATTTT	CASTPSGYGATQYF
TRBV5-1	TRBD2	many	TRBJ2-3	TGCGCCAGCAGCCGGACTAGCGGGGTTAGCACAGATACGCAGTATTTT	CASSRTSGVSTDTQYF
TRBV5-1	-	many	TRBJ2-5	TGCGCCAGCAGCTACAAAAGTCCTGAGACCCAGTACTTC	CASSYKSPETQYF
TRBV13	TRBD2	many	TRBJ2-5	TGTGCCAGCAGGACCCGCGGGGGGGCTGGAGAGACCCAGTACTTC	CASRTRGGAGETQYF
TRBV3-1	-	many	TRBJ2-2	TGTGCCAGCAGCCAAGGAACCTTTAACCTTGGGAACACCGGGGAGCTGTTTTTT	CASSQGTFNLGNTGELFF
TRBV11-3	-	-	TRBJ2-7	TGTGCCAGCAGCTTAGTTGCCGGGACAACTCAGTACTTC	CASSLVAGTTQYF
TRBV20-1	-	many	TRBJ2-1	TGCAGTGCTCCACTAGCTTACGAGCAGTTCTTC	CSAPLAYEQFF
TRBV19	TRBD1	-	TRBJ2-5	TGTGCCAGTAGTCTGGCCGACGGCGGGACAGGGGGCAGGGAGACCCAGTACTTC	CASSLADGGTGGRETQYF
TRBV12-3/TRBV12-4	-	few	TRBJ2-7	TGTGCCAGCAGTCCCTGGGTGGCGGAGCAAGCCCACGAGCAGTACTTC	CASSPWVAEQAHEQYF
TRBV4-2	-	-	TRBJ2-3	TGTGCCAGCAGCCAAGATGAAGAGTCCTACTCAGATACGCAGTATTTT	CASSQDEESYSDTQYF
TRBV5-5	-	-	TRBJ2-1	TGTGCCAGCAGCTTCTCAAGGGAGCAGTTCTTC	CASSFSREQFF
TRBV7-6	TRBD2	many	TRBJ2-2	TGTGCCAGCAGCTCAAGACCGGGACTAGCGAACACCGGGGAGCTGTTTTTT	CASSSRPGLANTGELFF
TRBV24-1	TRBD1	-	TRBJ1-5	TGTGCCACCAGTGACGGCACAGGGGAAGTTAGGCCCCAGCATTTT	CATSDGTGEVRPQHF
TRBV7-9	-	few	TRBJ2-3	TGTGCCAGCAGCTTAGTAGGGAGTTCTGGCACAGATACGCAGTATTTT	CASSLVGSSGTDTQYF